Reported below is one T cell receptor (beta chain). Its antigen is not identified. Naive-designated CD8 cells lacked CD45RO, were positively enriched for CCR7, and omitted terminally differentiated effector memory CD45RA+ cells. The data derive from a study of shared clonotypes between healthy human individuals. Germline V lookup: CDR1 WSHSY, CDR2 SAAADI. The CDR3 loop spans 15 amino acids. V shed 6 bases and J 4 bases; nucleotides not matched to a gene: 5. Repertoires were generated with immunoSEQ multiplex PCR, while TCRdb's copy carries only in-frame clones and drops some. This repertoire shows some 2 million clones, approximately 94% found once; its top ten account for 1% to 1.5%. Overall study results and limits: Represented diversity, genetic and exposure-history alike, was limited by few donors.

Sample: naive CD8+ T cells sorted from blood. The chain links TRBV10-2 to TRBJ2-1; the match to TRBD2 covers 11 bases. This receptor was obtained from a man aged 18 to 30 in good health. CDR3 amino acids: CASRTSGEPYNEQFF. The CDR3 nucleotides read TGCGCCAGCAGGACTAGCGGGGAACCATACAATGAGCAGTTCTTC.